One T cell receptor (beta chain) is described in this entry. Its antigen is unidentified. The data stem from a study of shared clonotypes between healthy human individuals. Study-level information: Each donor's CD8 memory used one plate, CD8 naive two, each CD4 subset three.

The CDR3 loop spans 16 amino acids. J lost 6 bases, V lost 4 bases, and 9 bases had no gene match. CDR1 and CDR2 from the germline V gene are SGDLS and YYNGEE. The study, taken as a whole, reports: Few donors restricted represented genetic and exposure-history diversity. Naive CD4 clonotype sharing across a few donors was about 5%.

TCRdb's table, derived via immunoSEQ multiplex PCR, lists solely in-frame clones and lacks some. In the table there are 2,500,000 or so clones, about 90% of which are singletons. This sequence joins TRBV9 and TRBJ2-5; TRBD2 agrees at 13 bases. The sequencing input was naive CD4+ T cells from PBMCs. The sample's subset: CD45RA+ positively selected. The TCR comes from a man younger than 30 in good health. Some clones in this sample may be carry-over from other donors' samples. The CDR3 nucleotides read TGTGCCAGCAGCCACGGACTAGCGGGAGACGTAAAGACCCAGTACTTC. Its translation is CASSHGLAGDVKTQYF.